Shown below are 18 T cell receptor beta chains from a single sample sequenced in a study of T cells in Graves' hyperthyroidism and ophthalmopathy. RNA transcripts provided the source from which TCR beta CDR3 regions were amplified. HTBI primers were employed in a first-round RT-PCR of the TCR CDR3. TCRdb ran MiXCR on the multiplex PCR reads and lists one entry per CDR3 protein. The table records roughly 710,000 distinct CDR3 sequences, just over 35% of them present only once. The specimen sequenced was blood. The receptors derive from a woman aged 40 to 49 with Graves' hyperthyroidism.

Many counts were recorded for this clonotype. The chain combines TRBV19 with TRBJ1-2, with 8 bases that match TRBD1. The V and J ends lost 9 bases and 9 bases, in that order; junction bases with no gene match: 6. CDR1 LNHDA and CDR2 SQIVND come from the germline V gene (reference sequence). The CDR3 spans 11 residues. Here the CDR3 DNA reads TGTGCCAGCACGAGGACAGGGAGCTACACCTTC. It translates to CASTRTGSYTF. The complete variable domain, with remaining parts taken from reference TRBV19 and TRBJ1-2, reads DGGITQSPKYLFRKEGQNVTLSCEQNLNHDAMYWYRQDPGQGLRLIYYSQIVNDFQKGDIAEGYSVSREKKESFPLTVTSAQKNPTAFYLCASTRTGSYTFGSGTRLTVV.

Worth noting for this clonotype: A much larger clone sits a single nucleotide away, making a read error possible. V is TRBV2 and J is TRBJ1-2; TRBD1 might be the D (5 bases). CDR3 size: 15 residues. The V and J ends lost 8 bases and 5 bases respectively, with 21 bases between them. Germline V gene lookup returns CDR1 SNHLY and CDR2 FYNNEI. Here the CDR3 DNA reads TGTGCCAGCTCACGGGCAGGGAGGGCTTTATATGGCTACACCTTC. This codes for CASSRAGRALYGYTF.

This clonotype was recorded at least ten times. V gene TRBV2 combines with J gene TRBJ1-2, with D hard to call. The length of the CDR3 is 11 residues. CDR1 and CDR2 from the germline V gene are SNHLY and FYNNEI. V lost 6 bases to trimming and J lost 8 bases, with 10 bases between them. The CDR3 spells CASRPPGGYTF. The CDR3 DNA reads as TGTGCCAGCAGACCCCCTGGCGGCTACACCTTC.

This clonotype was detected ten times or more. The chain recombines TRBV29-1 with TRBJ2-2, with 8 nucleotides matching TRBD1. Germline V lookup: CDR1 SQVTM, CDR2 ANQGSEA. V gave up 7 bases and J gave up 4 bases; unmatched junction bases: 2. This CDR3 is 12 amino acids long. CDR3 protein: CSATGGTGELFF. The CDR3 DNA sequence: TGCAGCGCCACAGGGGGCACCGGGGAGCTGTTTTTT.

This clonotype was seen repeatedly, ten times or more. V and J are TRBV29-1 and TRBJ1-2, with TRBD1 matching over 7 bases. Per the germline V gene, CDR1 is SQVTM and CDR2 is ANQGSEA. The J segment lost 4 bases and the V segment lost 3 bases, leaving 14 bases of the junction unmatched. This CDR3 comprises 16 residues. The CDR3 spells CSVDRLIMTGTYGYTF. The CDR3 DNA reads TGCAGCGTTGACCGACTCATAATGACAGGGACCTATGGCTACACCTTC.

This clonotype was picked up many times. One end of the junction varies from germline; a read error may be responsible. The chain employs TRBV7-7 and TRBJ1-4; D is uncertain. The CDR3 consists of 14 residues. CDR1 is SSHAT, CDR2 FNYEAQ, per germline (reference sequence). CDR3 sequence: CASSSGATNEKLFF. The CDR3 bases are TGTGCTAGCAGCTCAGGTGCAACTAATGAAAAACTGTTTTTT.

The chain is built from TRBV7-9 and TRBJ1-2; 8 nucleotides match TRBD1. The CDR3 extends over 14 amino acids. Germline CDR1 SEHNR, CDR2 FQNEAQ (reference sequence). Unmatched junction bases numbered 12, after V lost 8 bases and J lost 7 bases. The CDR3 here is CASSPDRGVPGYTF. CDR3 nucleotides: TGTGCCAGCTCACCAGACAGGGGTGTGCCTGGCTACACCTTC.

Notes on this clonotype: Germline and junction disagree at one end, which may indicate a read error. The CDR3 region is CASSYFTGGTRQETQYF. The CDR3 DNA follows: TGTGCCAGCAGTTACTTCACGGGGGGGACGAGACAAGAGACCCAGTACTTC. This rearrangement joins TRBV10-3 to TRBJ2-5; the match to TRBD2 covers 8 bases. The CDR3 has 17 amino acids. The germline V gene has CDR1 ENHRY and CDR2 SYGVKD.

The J gene is TRBJ2-2, the V gene TRBV5-6; perhaps TRBD1 as D (7 bases). The CDR3 length is 17 residues. Trimming took 4 bases from V and 4 from J, leaving 20 bases between them. Germline-derived CDR1 and CDR2 are SGHDT and YYEEEE. CDR3 in amino acids: CASSHLRGVLVTGELFF. In nucleotides, the CDR3 is TGTGCCAGCAGCCATCTCAGGGGGGTGTTGGTCACCGGGGAGCTGTTTTTT.

This clonotype was found many times. The CDR3 DNA is TGTGCCAGCAGCTCGGTCGGGGGGGCTGGCTACACCTTC. Translating gives CASSSVGGAGYTF. V is TRBV7-6 and J is TRBJ1-2; the D gene is possibly TRBD1 (6 bases). The CDR3 runs 13 residues. The V and J ends lost 4 bases and 7 bases respectively, with 13 bases between them. CDR1 is SGHVS and CDR2 is FNYEAQ in the germline V gene.

This clonotype was recorded at least ten times. The V gene is TRBV12-3 or TRBV12-4, the J gene TRBJ1-5, with 7 bases identical to TRBD1. The trim removed 6 bases at V and 4 bases at J, leaving 3 bases unmatched. This CDR3 has 13 amino acids. For the CDR3, the DNA is TGTGCCAGCAGCTTGACAGGGAATCAGCCCCAGCATTTT. Its translation is CASSLTGNQPQHF.

The chain has TRBV20-1 and TRBJ1-2; TRBD1 matches 7 bases. The V and J ends lost 5 bases and 7 bases, in that order; junction bases with no gene match: 10. This CDR3 comprises 13 residues. Germline lookup yields CDR1 DFQATT and CDR2 SNEGSKA (reference sequence). The CDR3: CSADPDRDAGYTF. CDR3 coding DNA: TGCAGTGCTGATCCCGACAGGGACGCTGGCTACACCTTC.

To note about this clonotype: A read error is possible here, since a much larger clone lies one base away. This rearrangement joins TRBV20-1 to TRBJ1-1; D gene ambiguous. There are 13 residues in the CDR3. V lost 6 bases and J lost 1, with 12 bases in between. Looked up from germline, CDR1 is DFQATT and CDR2 is SNEGSKA (reference sequence). This chain's CDR3 is CSAKNTRNTEAFF. In nucleotides, the CDR3 is TGCAGTGCAAAGAACACCCGGAACACTGAAGCTTTCTTT.

Remarks on this clonotype: One end of the junction does not line up with germline, which may come from a read error. The chain links TRBV6-2 or TRBV6-3 to TRBJ1-1; D possibly corresponds to TRBD1 (6 bases). The CDR3 loop spans 14 amino acids. Per germline, CDR1 MNHEY and CDR2 SVGEGT. The CDR3 here is CASSLQGTNTGAFF. CDR3 DNA sequence: TGTGCCAGCAGTCTTCAGGGGACGAACACTGGAGCTTTCTTT.

The chain is built from TRBV2 and TRBJ1-1; D unclear. The CDR3 has 15 residues. Germline CDR1 is SNHLY and CDR2 is FYNNEI. Deletions cut 5 bases from V and 0 bases from J, with 13 bases between. The CDR3 nucleotides are TGTGCCAGCAGTATGGGGTTCGCTGTGAACACTGAAGCTTTCTTT. It is translated as CASSMGFAVNTEAFF.

This clonotype was seen a handful of times. The gene calls are TRBV13 and TRBJ2-7; possibly TRBD1 for D (6 bases). V lost 5 bases and J lost 1, with 18 bases in between. Germline CDR1 is PRHDT and CDR2 is FYEKMQ (reference sequence). The CDR3 loop spans 16 amino acids. The CDR3 DNA reads as TGTGCCAGCAGCGGGGGCTCCTCACCGGGGTCCTACGAGCAGTACTTC. Translation gives CASSGGSSPGSYEQYF.

At least ten counts were recorded for this clonotype. The rearrangement links TRBV12-3 or TRBV12-4 to TRBJ1-2, with D unresolved. This CDR3 contains 13 residues. Trimming cost V 3 bases and J 7 bases, with 12 bases left between them. CDR3 in amino acids: CASSLVGLSGYTF. The CDR3, as DNA: TGTGCCAGCAGTTTGGTGGGGTTGTCTGGCTACACCTTC.

This chain connects TRBV14 to TRBJ1-2, with TRBD1 identical over 8 bases. In germline, CDR1 is SGHDN, CDR2 FVKESK. The length of the CDR3 is 15 residues. V was pared by 6 bases and J by 4 bases, with 10 bases of the junction left unmatched. Here the CDR3 DNA reads TGTGCCAGCAGACTGCTCTCAGGGGGCAGCTATGGCTACACCTTC. Amino acid sequence: CASRLLSGGSYGYTF.